This is a list of T cell receptor beta chains from one sample in a study of cytomegalovirus exposure and HLA in healthy donors. The repertoire was sequenced with immunoSEQ multiplex PCR; TCRdb's copy has only in-frame clones and lacks some. Here the sample spans around 130,000 clones, approximately 80% being singletons. The sample taken for sequencing was PBMCs. All receptors come from a woman under 30 in good health and CMV-seronegative. Both conserved end residues are part of each CDR3. Fields, in order: CDR3 protein, CDR3 DNA, clone size, J gene, CDR3 length, D gene, V gene. D genes are given only for firm matches. Clone size is stated in some rows and not others, as once, few, many or a class when expanded.

CASSLRGRRDEQYF TGTGCCAGCAGCTTAAGGGGAAGACGGGACGAGCAGTACTTC NA TRBJ2-7 14 NA TRBV7-2
CASSETGGNTEAFF TGTGCCAGCAGTGAGACAGGTGGGAACACTGAAGCTTTCTTT NA TRBJ1-1 14 NA TRBV25-1
CASSLGWQGIGNTIYF TGTGCCAGCAGCTTAGGGTGGCAGGGTATCGGAAACACCATATATTTT NA TRBJ1-3 16 NA TRBV7-9
CASSPGGLAGGRETQYF TGTGCCAGCAGCCCAGGGGGCCTAGCGGGGGGCCGGGAGACCCAGTACTTC few TRBJ2-5 17 TRBD2 TRBV9
CASSFRETGELFF TGCGCCAGCAGCTTCAGGGAAACCGGGGAGCTGTTTTTT NA TRBJ2-2 13 NA TRBV5-1
CASSLSGGISGTGELFF TGTGCCAGCAGCTTGTCCGGGGGGATTTCGGGCACCGGGGAGCTGTTTTTT NA TRBJ2-2 17 TRBD2 TRBV5-4
CASWGAYEQYF TGTGCCAGCTGGGGGGCCTACGAGCAGTACTTC NA TRBJ2-7 11 NA TRBV27
CASRLGANEQFF TGCGCCAGCAGGCTAGGGGCAAATGAGCAGTTCTTC NA TRBJ2-1 12 NA TRBV5-1
CASSQARGSNQPQHF TGCGCCAGCAGCCAAGCAAGGGGGAGCAATCAGCCCCAGCATTTT few TRBJ1-5 15 NA TRBV4-1
CASSPTSGGAVEQFF TGTGCCAGCAGCCCAACTAGCGGGGGGGCTGTTGAGCAGTTCTTC NA TRBJ2-1 15 TRBD2 TRBV7-9
CASSSPAGSETQYF TGTGCCAGCTCGTCCCCAGCGGGGTCAGAGACCCAGTACTTC NA TRBJ2-5 14 TRBD2 TRBV18
CASSVGGSYEQYF TGTGCCAGCAGCGTCGGGGGCTCCTACGAGCAGTACTTC NA TRBJ2-7 13 NA TRBV9
CAWDMRGGTEAFF TGTGCCTGGGACATGAGGGGAGGCACTGAAGCTTTCTTT NA TRBJ1-1 13 NA TRBV30
CASSVDGVYNEQFF TGTGCCAGCAGCGTAGACGGGGTCTACAATGAGCAGTTCTTC once TRBJ2-1 14 NA TRBV9
CASTPTAGLDYGYTF TGTGCCAGCACCCCTACTGCGGGATTGGACTATGGCTACACCTTC NA TRBJ1-2 15 NA TRBV11-2
CATSSSRVNEQFF TGTGCCACCAGCAGTTCCAGGGTGAATGAGCAGTTCTTC NA TRBJ2-1 13 NA TRBV15
CASSSNNEQFF TGTGCCAGCAGTTCAAACAATGAGCAGTTCTTC NA TRBJ2-1 11 NA TRBV27
CASSVGRGPANYGYTF TGTGCCAGCAGCGTCGGCAGGGGCCCTGCTAACTATGGCTACACCTTC NA TRBJ1-2 16 NA TRBV9
CATYGQDKTEAFF TGTGCCACCTATGGACAGGACAAGACTGAAGCTTTCTTT NA TRBJ1-1 13 TRBD1 TRBV10-3
CSVELGTSGFASLDEQYF TGCAGCGTTGAGCTTGGGACTAGCGGGTTCGCGTCCCTCGACGAGCAGTACTTC NA TRBJ2-7 18 TRBD2 TRBV29-1
CASTPSGTQPQHF TGTGCCAGTACCCCGAGCGGGACTCAGCCCCAGCATTTT NA TRBJ1-5 13 NA TRBV19
CASSYSTSGPEQYF TGTGCCAGCAGTTACTCGACTAGCGGGCCCGAGCAGTACTTC NA TRBJ2-7 14 TRBD2 TRBV6-5
CASSQTGGTGNEKLFF TGCGCCAGCAGCCAGACAGGGGGCACAGGAAATGAAAAACTGTTTTTT NA TRBJ1-4 16 TRBD1 TRBV5-1
CASRGFLDSFEQYF TGTGCCAGCAGGGGCTTTCTGGATTCCTTCGAGCAGTACTTC NA TRBJ2-7 14 NA TRBV6-1
CASSFTGDFYNEQFF TGTGCCAGCAGCTTTACGGGGGACTTCTACAATGAGCAGTTCTTC NA TRBJ2-1 15 NA TRBV11-2
CASSEGTRAYEQYF TGTGCCAGCAGTGAGGGGACTAGGGCCTACGAGCAGTACTTC NA TRBJ2-7 14 TRBD2 TRBV2
CASSSLAWETQYF TGTGCCAGTAGTTCTTTGGCCTGGGAGACCCAGTACTTC few TRBJ2-5 13 NA TRBV19
CAGQISNQPQHF TGTGCCGGACAGATTAGCAATCAGCCCCAGCATTTT NA TRBJ1-5 12 NA TRBV30
CASSTRDGGYEQYF TGTGCCAGTAGTACTAGGGACGGGGGCTACGAGCAGTACTTC NA TRBJ2-7 14 NA TRBV19
CASRPTGVSGYTF TGTGCCAGCAGACCTACAGGGGTCTCGGGCTACACCTTC NA TRBJ1-2 13 TRBD1 TRBV2
CASSFYTAYRDTEAFF TGTGCCAGCAGCTTTTATACCGCCTACAGGGACACTGAAGCTTTCTTT NA TRBJ1-1 16 NA TRBV5-6
CAWSVRGQPYNEQFF TGTGCCTGGAGTGTAAGAGGCCAACCTTACAATGAGCAGTTCTTC NA TRBJ2-1 15 NA TRBV30
CASSPVPYGYTF TGTGCCAGCAGTCCAGTCCCTTATGGCTACACCTTC NA TRBJ1-2 12 NA TRBV6-5
CASNMRLAGGPGYEQYF TGTGCCAGCAATATGAGACTAGCGGGGGGGCCTGGATACGAGCAGTACTTC NA TRBJ2-7 17 TRBD2 TRBV2
CASSPHTGGNYGYTF TGTGCCAGCAGCCCACATACGGGGGGTAACTATGGCTACACCTTC NA TRBJ1-2 15 NA TRBV9